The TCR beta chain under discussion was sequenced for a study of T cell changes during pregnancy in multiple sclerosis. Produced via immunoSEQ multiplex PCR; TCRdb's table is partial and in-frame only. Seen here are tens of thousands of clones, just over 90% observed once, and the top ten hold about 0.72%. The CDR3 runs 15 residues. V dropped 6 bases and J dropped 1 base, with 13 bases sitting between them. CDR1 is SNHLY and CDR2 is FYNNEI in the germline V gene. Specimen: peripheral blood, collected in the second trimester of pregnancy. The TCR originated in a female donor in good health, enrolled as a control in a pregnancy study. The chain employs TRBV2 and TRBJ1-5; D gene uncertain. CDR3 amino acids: CASRDRTGSNQPQHF. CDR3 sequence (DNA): TGTGCCAGCAGAGACCGGACTGGGAGCAATCAGCCCCAGCATTTT.